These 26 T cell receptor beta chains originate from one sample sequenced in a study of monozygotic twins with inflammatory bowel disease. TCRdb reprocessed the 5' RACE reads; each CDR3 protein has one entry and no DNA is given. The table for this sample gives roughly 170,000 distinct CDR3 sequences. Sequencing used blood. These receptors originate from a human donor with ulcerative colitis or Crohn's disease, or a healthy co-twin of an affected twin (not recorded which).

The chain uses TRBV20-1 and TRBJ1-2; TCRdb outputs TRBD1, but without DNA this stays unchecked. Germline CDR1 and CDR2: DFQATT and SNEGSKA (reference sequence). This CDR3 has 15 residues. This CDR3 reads CSARDGGVDGNGYTF.

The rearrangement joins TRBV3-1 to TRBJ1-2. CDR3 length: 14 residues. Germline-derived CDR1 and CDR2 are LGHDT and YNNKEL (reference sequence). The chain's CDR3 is CASSQDTFKGGYTF.

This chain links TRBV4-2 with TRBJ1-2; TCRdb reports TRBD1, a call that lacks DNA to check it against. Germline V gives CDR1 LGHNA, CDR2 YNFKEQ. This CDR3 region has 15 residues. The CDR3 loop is CASSQDRQGSYGYTF.

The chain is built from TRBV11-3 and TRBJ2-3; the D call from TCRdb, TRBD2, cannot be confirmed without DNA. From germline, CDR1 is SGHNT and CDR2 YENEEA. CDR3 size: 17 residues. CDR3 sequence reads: CASSLPGLAGEEDTQYF.

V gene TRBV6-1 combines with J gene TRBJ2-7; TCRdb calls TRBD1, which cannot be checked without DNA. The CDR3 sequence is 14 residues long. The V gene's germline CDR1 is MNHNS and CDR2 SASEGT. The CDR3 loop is CASSPHTWQGEQYF.

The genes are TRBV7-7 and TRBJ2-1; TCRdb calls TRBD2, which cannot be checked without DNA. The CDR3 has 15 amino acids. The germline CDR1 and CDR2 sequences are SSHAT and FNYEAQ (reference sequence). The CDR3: CASSQTSGAYNEQFF.

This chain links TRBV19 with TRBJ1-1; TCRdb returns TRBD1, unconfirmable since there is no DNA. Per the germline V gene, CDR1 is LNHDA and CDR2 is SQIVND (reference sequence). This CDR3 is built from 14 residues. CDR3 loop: CAFPGEQANTEAFF. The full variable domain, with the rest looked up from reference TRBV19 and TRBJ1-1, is DGGITQSPKYLFRKEGQNVTLSCEQNLNHDAMYWYRQDPGQGLRLIYYSQIVNDFQKGDIAEGYSVSREKKESFPLTVTSAQKNPTAFYLCAFPGEQANTEAFFGQGTRLTVV.

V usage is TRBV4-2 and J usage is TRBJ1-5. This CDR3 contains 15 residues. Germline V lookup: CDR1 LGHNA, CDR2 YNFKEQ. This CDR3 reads CASKSRELSNQPQHF.

The CDR3: CASSQTGAHSPLHF. This chain connects TRBV3-1 to TRBJ1-6; the TCRdb D gene call, TRBD1, has no DNA to confirm it. CDR1 and CDR2 from the germline V gene are LGHDT and YNNKEL (reference sequence). This CDR3 contains 14 residues.

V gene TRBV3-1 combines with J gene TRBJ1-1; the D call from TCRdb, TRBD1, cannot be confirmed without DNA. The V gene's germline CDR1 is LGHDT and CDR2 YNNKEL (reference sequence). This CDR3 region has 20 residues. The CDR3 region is CASSHSSPRTGLVIRSEAFF.

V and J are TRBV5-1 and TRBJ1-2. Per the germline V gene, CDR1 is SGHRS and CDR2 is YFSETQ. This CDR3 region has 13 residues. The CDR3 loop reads CASSSDRGSGYTF.

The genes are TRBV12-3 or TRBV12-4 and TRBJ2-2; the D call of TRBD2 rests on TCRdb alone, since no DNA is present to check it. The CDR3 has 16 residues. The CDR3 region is CASRPGTSGPTGELFF.

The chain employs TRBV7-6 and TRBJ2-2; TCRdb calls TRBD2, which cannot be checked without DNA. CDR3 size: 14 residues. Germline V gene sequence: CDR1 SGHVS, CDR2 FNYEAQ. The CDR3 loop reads CASTGEINTGELFF.

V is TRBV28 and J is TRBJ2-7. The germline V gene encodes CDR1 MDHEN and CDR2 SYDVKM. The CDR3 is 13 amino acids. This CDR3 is CASSLTRGYEQYF. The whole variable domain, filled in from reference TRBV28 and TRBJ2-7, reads DVKVTQSSRYLVKRTGEKVFLECVQDMDHENMFWYRQDPGLGLRLIYFSYDVKMKEKGDIPEGYSVSREKKERFSLILESASTNQTSMYLCASSLTRGYEQYFGPGTRLTVT.

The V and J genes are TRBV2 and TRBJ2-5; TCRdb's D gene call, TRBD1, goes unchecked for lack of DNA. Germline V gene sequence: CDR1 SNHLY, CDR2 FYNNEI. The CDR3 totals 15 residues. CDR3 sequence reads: CASSEGWKGEETQYF.

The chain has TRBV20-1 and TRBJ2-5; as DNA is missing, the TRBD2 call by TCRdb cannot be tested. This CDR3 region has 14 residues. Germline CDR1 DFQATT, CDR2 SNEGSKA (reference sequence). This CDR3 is CSASRTSGGGAQYF.

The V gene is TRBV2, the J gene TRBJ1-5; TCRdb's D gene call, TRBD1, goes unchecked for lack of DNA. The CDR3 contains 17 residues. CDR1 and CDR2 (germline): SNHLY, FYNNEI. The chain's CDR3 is CASGMGGRGISNQPQHF.

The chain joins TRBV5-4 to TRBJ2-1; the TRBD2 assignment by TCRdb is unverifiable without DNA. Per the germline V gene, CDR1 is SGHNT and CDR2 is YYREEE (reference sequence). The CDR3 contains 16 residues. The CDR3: CASSLGGLARSNEQFF.

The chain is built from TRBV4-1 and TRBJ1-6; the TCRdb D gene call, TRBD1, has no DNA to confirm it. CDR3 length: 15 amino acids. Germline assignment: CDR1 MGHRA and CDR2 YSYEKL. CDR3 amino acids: CASSETGGRGSPLHF.

The CDR3 protein is CASSAAGGRNEQYF. The V gene is TRBV5-1, the J gene TRBJ2-7; TCRdb outputs TRBD2, but without DNA this stays unchecked. The length of the CDR3 is 14 residues. Germline values: CDR1 SGHRS, CDR2 YFSETQ.

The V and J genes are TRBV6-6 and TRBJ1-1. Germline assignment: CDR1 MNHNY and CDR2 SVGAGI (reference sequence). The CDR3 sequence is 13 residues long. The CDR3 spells CASSPKTGTEAFF.

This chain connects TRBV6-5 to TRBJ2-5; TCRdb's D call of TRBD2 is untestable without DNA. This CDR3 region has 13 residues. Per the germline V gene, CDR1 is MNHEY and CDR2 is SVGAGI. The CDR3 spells CASAGGQGETQYF.

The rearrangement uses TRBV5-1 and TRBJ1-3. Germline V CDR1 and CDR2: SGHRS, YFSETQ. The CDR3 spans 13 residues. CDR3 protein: CASSPGSGNTIYF.

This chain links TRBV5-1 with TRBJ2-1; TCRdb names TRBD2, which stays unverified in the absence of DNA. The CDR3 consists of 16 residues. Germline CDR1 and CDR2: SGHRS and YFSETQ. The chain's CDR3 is CASSLAGSGAYNEQFF.

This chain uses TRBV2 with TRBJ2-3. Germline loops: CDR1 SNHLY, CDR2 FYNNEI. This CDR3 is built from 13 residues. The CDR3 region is CASIRQSTDTQYF.

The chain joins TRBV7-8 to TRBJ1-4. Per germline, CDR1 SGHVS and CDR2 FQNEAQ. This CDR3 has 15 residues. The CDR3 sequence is CASSENRAANEKLFF.